Sequencing of this TCR beta chain was carried out in a study of blood T cells in healthy people across ages (dated by TCRdb to 2014 to 2015). General notes on the study: In model experiments, template switching captured about one uniquely barcoded TCR beta cDNA molecule for every two T cells. Four age groups were formed from the donors: young (average 16 years), middle-aged (roughly 38), aged (around 68) and long-lived (around 80). Age-related changes in TCR beta repertoire diversity were measured in the study by deep sequencing normalized with unique cDNA molecular identifiers. Two additional independent replicas of 1 million unique cDNA reads from the same blood draw were analyzed for two donors (one aged 18 to 29 and one aged 80 or older). To avoid experimental bias, donors of different ages were randomly spread across the sequencing lanes.

The protocol used for the library was 5' RACE. The sample was run on an Illumina HiSeq 2500. A second PCR of about 7 to 12 cycles was performed with a sample-barcoded 5' primer and a J-beta primer mix. A template-switch 5' adaptor carrying 12 random nucleotides introduced a unique molecular identifier onto each TCR beta cDNA molecule. Each sample yielded at least 2.5 million CDR3-containing paired-end reads. First-strand cDNA synthesis was performed from all RNA using the Mint cDNA synthesis kit, with priming by a TRBC-specific oligonucleotide. Following uracil-DNA glycosylase treatment, all cDNA underwent a first 18-cycle PCR with the universal primers M1SS and BC2_uni_R. Under the source paper's analysis protocol: Normalization of each sample was performed by random selection of 1 million high-quality reads, each carrying a distinct molecular identifier. Instead of being binned into consensus sequences, reads with shared molecular identifiers were discarded. CDR3 identification, clonotype clustering and error correction used MiTCR with a Q25 quality threshold and the strictest error-elimination algorithm. A nonparametric unseen species model with Euler transformation was used to estimate a lower bound on total TCR beta diversity. The raw public reads went through TCRdb reprocessing: fastp at Q25, MiXCR clone calling, in-frame beta chains kept. Merged by CDR3 protein, the rows form single entries marked with the most common genes and DNA. Clone size and V and J calls follow TCRdb, not the original study. Here the sample has about 1.6 million distinct CDR3 sequences; around 36% occur a single time. The ten largest clones represent around 10% of the sample.

Comment on this clonotype: Its antigen is currently not known. Base qualities are not recorded, but no much larger clone differs from it by a single base.

Spanning cysteine to phenylalanine, the CDR3 consists of 13 amino acids. Just CDR3 DNA is preserved here, 39 bases in frame from base 1. CDR1 and CDR2 were assigned from the germline V gene as MDHEN and SYDVKM. V drops 4 bases and J drops 6 bases, leaving 13 bases in between. Study-wide findings and limitations: The long-lived group showed more naive CD4+ T cells, fewer expanded clones and increased TCR diversity than the aged group, suggesting age selection. There was a strong correlation between observed TCR beta diversity and the percentage of naive T cells measured by flow cytometry. Bulk unsorted PBMC profiling prevented conclusive comparison of naive and antigen-experienced compartments. Estimates of total diversity from one million sequenced T cells were regarded as lower bounds and underestimates. Because the CMV infection status of the donors was unknown, age-related changes in expanded clonotypes may potentially have been confounded. As age increased, observed TCR beta diversity per million T cells dropped in a roughly linear way, and a significant reduction was already evident by age about 40.

The donors were 40 or so Caucasian individuals from Russia, aged roughly 6 to 100 years, who were systemically healthy. Each donor gave approximately 9.4 milliliters of peripheral blood, drawn into EDTA-treated Vacutainer tubes. PBMCs were isolated by Ficoll-Paque density-gradient centrifugation, with at least 6 million obtained per sample. Total RNA was extracted from PBMCs with Trizol reagent, with at least 6 micrograms obtained per sample. Naive CD45RAhigh/CD27high T cell percentages were measured by flow cytometry on a PBMC aliquot from every donor. The clonotype was recovered from a woman aged 25 to 39 in good health. The sequence is built from TRBV28 and TRBJ2-7; the D region may be TRBD1 or TRBD2, each matching 6 bases equally. Sequences were obtained from blood. The CDR3 is CASSWRGTVEQYF. The nucleotides are TGTGCCAGCAGTTGGAGGGGGACGGTCGAGCAGTACTTC.